A single sample gave rise to the 32 T cell receptor beta chains below, sequenced in a study of blood T cell repertoires in COVID-19. Produced via immunoSEQ multiplex PCR; TCRdb's table is partial and in-frame only. The sample has 98,000 or so clones, roughly nine tenths seen once; the top ten hold around 5.5%. Sequenced: peripheral blood. The source of these receptors is a human donor in a cohort sampled during active COVID-19.

The chain combines TRBV2 with TRBJ2-3; D uncertain. Per the germline V gene, CDR1 is SNHLY and CDR2 is FYNNEI. This CDR3 contains 11 residues. Trimming removed 5 bases from V and 6 bases from J, with 6 bases in between. CDR3 sequence: CASSMSDTQYF. CDR3 coding DNA: TGTGCCAGCAGTATGTCGGATACGCAGTATTTT. Variable domain in full (rest from reference TRBV2 and TRBJ2-3): EPEVTQTPSHQVTQMGQEVILRCVPISNHLYFYWYRQILGQKVEFLVSFYNNEISEKSEIFDDQFSVERPDGSNFTLKIRSTKLEDSAMYFCASSMSDTQYFGPGTRLTVL.

The genes are TRBV9 and TRBJ2-5; 13 positions match TRBD2. V was clipped by 4 bases and J by 9 bases; unmatched bases: 9. The length of the CDR3 is 15 residues. Per the germline V gene, CDR1 is SGDLS and CDR2 is YYNGEE. CDR3 DNA: TGTGCCAGCAGCCCCGGGACTAGCGGGGCCCAGGCCCAGTACTTC. Translation gives CASSPGTSGAQAQYF.

This rearrangement joins TRBV7-8 to TRBJ2-3, with TRBD2 matching over 8 bases. Germline assignment: CDR1 SGHVS and CDR2 FQNEAQ. CDR3 length: 17 residues. The J segment lost 11 bases and the V segment lost 3 bases, leaving 19 bases of the junction unmatched. In DNA, the CDR3 is TGTGCCAGCAGCTTGTATCTAAGCGGGAGTAGTATCAGTGGGCAGTATTTT. This gives the protein CASSLYLSGSSISGQYF.

On this clone: The same CDR3 is also encoded by other DNA sequences in this sample. The rearrangement uses TRBV10-3 and TRBJ1-3; D is unresolved. The V gene's germline CDR1 is ENHRY and CDR2 SYGVKD. CDR3 length: 13 amino acids. Trimming shortened V by 0 bases and J by 7 bases, and 7 bases separated the two germline ends. This CDR3 is CAISESESNTIYF. CDR3 DNA sequence: TGTGCCATCAGTGAGTCAGAGAGTAACACCATATATTTT.

The rearrangement uses TRBV28 and TRBJ2-1, with 9 bases aligning to TRBD1. This CDR3 region has 16 residues. V gave up 5 bases and J gave up 3 bases; unmatched junction bases: 8. Germline values: CDR1 MDHEN, CDR2 SYDVKM. DNA for the CDR3: TGTGCCAGCAGTCCACAGGGGGCCATCCGCTACAATGAGCAGTTCTTC. Its translation: CASSPQGAIRYNEQFF.

The chain has TRBV7-2 and TRBJ2-1, with D perhaps matching TRBD2 (7 bases). Trimming pared 7 bases from V and 4 bases from J, leaving 20 bases between. The V gene's germline CDR1 is SGHTA and CDR2 FQGNSA. The CDR3 spans 16 residues. CDR3 amino acids: CASTGAGTIQYNEQFF. The CDR3 DNA reads TGTGCCAGCACAGGAGCGGGGACAATCCAGTACAATGAGCAGTTCTTC. Looking up the rest from reference TRBV7-2 and TRBJ2-1 gives the full variable domain: GAGVSQSPSNKVTEKGKDVELRCDPISGHTALYWYRQSLGQGLEFLIYFQGNSAPDKSGLPSDRFSAERTGGSVSTLTIQRTQQEDSAVYLCASTGAGTIQYNEQFFGPGTRLTVL.

The rearrangement joins TRBV6-5 to TRBJ2-7, with 8 bases fitting TRBD2. Germline CDR1 and CDR2: MNHEY and SVGAGI. The CDR3 loop spans 14 amino acids. Trimming took 6 bases from V and 1 from J; bases not matched to a gene: 5. CDR3 region: CASSVRGRSYEQYF. CDR3 sequence (DNA): TGTGCCAGCAGCGTTCGCGGGAGGTCCTACGAGCAGTACTTC.

This sequence joins TRBV2 and TRBJ2-7, with D tentatively TRBD1 (5 bases). CDR3 length: 12 amino acids. Trimming removed 7 bases at V and 7 bases at J, with 14 bases between. CDR1 is SNHLY, CDR2 FYNNEI, per germline. The CDR3 loop is CASILQVWEQYF. CDR3 bases: TGTGCCAGCATCTTACAGGTGTGGGAGCAGTACTTC.

This chain joins TRBV30 and TRBJ2-3; perhaps TRBD1 as D (5 bases). The CDR3 has 13 amino acids. Trimming took 0 bases from V and 2 from J, leaving 6 bases between them. Germline CDR1 GTSNPN, CDR2 SVGIG (reference sequence). The CDR3 bases are TGTGCCTGGAGTGTCAGGGACACAGATACGCAGTATTTT. Its protein is CAWSVRDTDTQYF.

J is TRBJ2-6 and V is TRBV15; D call uncertain. This CDR3 region has 20 residues. Germline CDR1 and CDR2: LNHNV and YYDKDF (reference sequence). V was pared by 3 bases and J by 4 bases, with 25 bases between. CDR3: CATSRVLSSLIAGGANVLTF. CDR3 nucleotide sequence: TGTGCCACCAGCAGGGTCTTGTCTTCCTTGATCGCTGGCGGGGCCAACGTCCTGACTTTC.

The chain uses TRBV28 and TRBJ2-7, with D possibly matching TRBD2 (5 bases). Trimming cost V 6 bases and J 2 bases, with 8 bases left between them. The CDR3 spans 12 residues. Germline V gene data show CDR1 as MDHEN and CDR2 as SYDVKM. The DNA of the CDR3 is TGTGCCAGCAGCGCCGGGACCTACGAGCAGTACTTC. Protein product: CASSAGTYEQYF.

The CDR3 DNA reads TGTGCCTGGAGTGTAGGGGGCGTCACCTACGAGCAGTACTTC. Translating it yields CAWSVGGVTYEQYF. The rearrangement links TRBV30 to TRBJ2-7; 7 nucleotides agree with TRBD1. Germline CDR1 reads GTSNPN; CDR2 reads SVGIG (reference sequence). Unmatched junction bases numbered 4, after V lost 0 bases and J lost 2 bases. The CDR3 has 14 residues.

Worth noting for this clone: An end of the junction does not agree with germline; a read error may underlie this. The rearrangement uses TRBV5-4 and TRBJ1-1; possibly TRBD1 for D (6 bases). The CDR3 covers 16 residues. Germline V lookup: CDR1 SGHNT, CDR2 YYREEE (reference sequence). The CDR3 loop is CASSFRVDRRNAEAFF. As DNA, the CDR3 is TGTGCCAGCAGCTTCCGAGTTGACAGGAGGAACGCTGAAGCTTTCTTT.

The count of this clone is one. The chain is built from TRBV10-3 and TRBJ1-3; 7 bases are a match to TRBD1. This CDR3 is 14 amino acids long. The germline V gene has CDR1 ENHRY and CDR2 SYGVKD. The V segment lost 4 bases and the J segment 3 bases; nucleotides outside the gene matches: 3. The CDR3: CAISAGDSGNTIYF. In DNA, the CDR3 is TGTGCCATCAGTGCGGGGGACAGTGGAAACACCATATATTTT.

DNA of the CDR3: TGTGCCAGCAGTTACGACACGGGAACCTACGAGCAGTACTTC. It yields the protein CASSYDTGTYEQYF. The V gene is TRBV6-5, the J gene TRBJ2-7, with a tentative D call TRBD2 (5 bases). The germline CDR1 and CDR2 sequences are MNHEY and SVGAGI. This CDR3 has 14 residues. Trimming took off 2 bases at V and 2 bases at J, with 10 bases between the two ends.

V usage is TRBV12-3 or TRBV12-4 and J usage is TRBJ2-2, with unresolved D. This CDR3 region has 12 residues. Trimming left V 2 bases short and J 5 bases short, with 3 bases between. The CDR3 bases are TGTGCCAGCAGTTTATTAACCGGGGAGCTGTTTTTT. Amino acid sequence: CASSLLTGELFF.

This clone showed up just once. V is TRBV21-1 and J is TRBJ1-5. TRBV21-1 constitutes a pseudogene. The CDR3 extends over 17 amino acids. CDR3 in amino acids: CASSTLGGTNSNQPQHF. Written as DNA, the CDR3 is TGTGCCAGCAGCACCCTCGGGGGAACGAATAGCAATCAGCCCCAGCATTTT.

The chain carries TRBV11-1 and TRBJ1-1, with 9 positions matching TRBD1. Losses at the gene ends were 3 bases for V and 2 bases for J; bases not matched to a gene: 1. Germline values: CDR1 SGHAT, CDR2 FQDESV (reference sequence). The CDR3 length is 14 residues. The CDR3 DNA sequence: TGTGCCAGCAGCTTGGGACAGGGTAACACTGAAGCTTTCTTT. Its translation is CASSLGQGNTEAFF.

The gene calls are TRBV19 and TRBJ2-4; D is perhaps TRBD1 (5 bases). V was cut by 5 bases and J by 0 bases, with 11 bases left in between. CDR3 length equals 15 residues. The germline gives CDR1 LNHDA, CDR2 SQIVND (reference sequence). The CDR3 spells CASSSQGLAKNIQYF. DNA of the CDR3: TGTGCCAGTAGTTCCCAGGGTTTAGCCAAAAACATTCAGTACTTC.

V and J are TRBV4-3 and TRBJ2-7; TRBD1 agrees at 8 bases. Germline CDR1 is LGHNA and CDR2 is YSLEER. The J segment lost 2 bases and the V segment lost 5 bases, leaving 5 bases of the junction unmatched. The CDR3 is 14 amino acids. CDR3 region: CASSEGTGTYEQYF. For the CDR3, the DNA is TGCGCCAGCAGCGAGGGGACAGGTACCTACGAGCAGTACTTC.

CDR3 in amino acids: CTPGQGTPPSYNEQFF. The CDR3 DNA follows: TGTACCCCGGGACAGGGGACGCCGCCTTCCTACAATGAGCAGTTCTTC. V gene TRBV7-9 combines with J gene TRBJ2-1; 10 nucleotides agree with TRBD1. CDR3 size: 16 residues. CDR1 is SEHNR, CDR2 FQNEAQ, per germline (reference sequence).

The chain couples TRBV2 to TRBJ1-1; D perhaps matches TRBD1 (5 bases). The V end lost 7 bases, the J end lost 0 bases, and 12 bases lay between the germline ends. The CDR3 loop spans 14 amino acids. Germline V lookup: CDR1 SNHLY, CDR2 FYNNEI. The CDR3 nucleotides are TGTGCCAGCAAGAATCAGGGATTGAACACTGAAGCTTTCTTT. It is translated as CASKNQGLNTEAFF. The whole variable domain, remainder taken from reference TRBV2 and TRBJ1-1, is EPEVTQTPSHQVTQMGQEVILRCVPISNHLYFYWYRQILGQKVEFLVSFYNNEISEKSEIFDDQFSVERPDGSNFTLKIRSTKLEDSAMYFCASKNQGLNTEAFFGQGTRLTVV.

V usage is TRBV12-3 or TRBV12-4 and J usage is TRBJ2-3, with D tentatively TRBD2 (6 bases). Trimming took off 5 bases at V and 5 bases at J, with 11 bases between the two ends. The CDR3 totals 13 residues. The CDR3 reads CASSLGTVDTQYF. The CDR3 DNA reads as TGTGCCAGCAGTCTTGGGACTGTAGATACGCAGTATTTT.

By share, this clone counts as medium-sized (0.01 to 0.1%). The chain combines TRBV18 with TRBJ1-5, with 11 positions matching TRBD1. The germline gives CDR1 KGHSH, CDR2 LQKENI. Losses at the gene ends were 4 bases for V and 2 bases for J; bases not matched to a gene: 10. This CDR3 has 18 amino acids. The CDR3 DNA follows: TGTGCCAGCTCACTGCCGGGACAGGGGGGGACGGGCAATCAGCCCCAGCATTTT. This codes for CASSLPGQGGTGNQPQHF.

This clone was detected only once. The V and J genes are TRBV27 and TRBJ1-1; 10 bases align to TRBD1. The CDR3 runs to 15 residues. In germline, CDR1 is MNHEY, CDR2 SMNVEV (reference sequence). V lost 3 bases to trimming and J lost 11 bases; unmatched junction nucleotides: 12. CDR3: CASSLGQGRGGVAFF. DNA for the CDR3: TGTGCCAGCAGTTTGGGACAGGGGCGCGGGGGGGTGGCTTTCTTT.

V and J are TRBV3-1 (or the pseudogene TRBV3-2) and TRBJ2-1, with 10 nucleotides matching TRBD1. Unmatched junction bases numbered 11, after V lost 6 bases and J lost 9 bases. Germline values: CDR1 LGHDT, CDR2 YNNKEL (reference sequence). This CDR3 comprises 15 residues. The DNA of the CDR3 is TGTGCCAGCAGTACCGGGACAGGGGTTCTTCGTGAGCAGTTCTTC. Amino acid sequence: CASSTGTGVLREQFF.

The chain couples TRBV6-6 to TRBJ1-5; D gene uncertain. The CDR3 has 14 amino acids. The V and J ends lost 5 bases and 2 bases respectively, with 10 bases between them. Per the germline V gene, CDR1 is MNHNY and CDR2 is SVGAGI (reference sequence). The CDR3 DNA follows: TGTGCCAGCAGTCCAACTATGGGCAATCAGCCCCAGCATTTT. Protein sequence: CASSPTMGNQPQHF.

The chain joins TRBV5-6 to TRBJ1-1; D remains unclear. V gave up 4 bases and J gave up 5 bases, with 18 bases separating them. Germline V gene lookup returns CDR1 SGHDT and CDR2 YYEEEE. The CDR3 length is 15 residues. The CDR3 coding sequence is TGTGCCAGCAGCCTGGGTACAGAGGGATGGACTGAAGCTTTCTTT. Protein sequence: CASSLGTEGWTEAFF.

Here the CDR3 reads CASSDGGTNEKLFF. Written as DNA, the CDR3 is TGTGCCAGCAGCGACGGGGGGACTAATGAAAAACTGTTTTTT. The chain joins TRBV2 to TRBJ1-4; TRBD1 is a possible D gene (5 bases). Trimming left V 6 bases short and J 2 bases short, with 10 bases between. CDR1 and CDR2 (germline): SNHLY, FYNNEI. The CDR3 spans 14 residues. The whole variable domain, filled in from reference TRBV2 and TRBJ1-4, reads EPEVTQTPSHQVTQMGQEVILRCVPISNHLYFYWYRQILGQKVEFLVSFYNNEISEKSEIFDDQFSVERPDGSNFTLKIRSTKLEDSAMYFCASSDGGTNEKLFFGSGTQLSVL.

The chain couples TRBV3-1 (or the pseudogene TRBV3-2) to TRBJ1-2; 7 positions agree with TRBD1. CDR3 length: 15 amino acids. Germline loops: CDR1 LGHDT, CDR2 YNNKEL (reference sequence). V gave up 0 bases and J gave up 2 bases; unmatched junction bases: 3. The CDR3 is CASSQDSRGNYGYTF. The CDR3 bases are TGTGCCAGCAGCCAAGATAGCAGGGGGAACTATGGCTACACCTTC.

The chain carries TRBV7-2 and TRBJ2-7; TRBD1 is a possible D gene (6 bases). The germline V gene has CDR1 SGHTA and CDR2 FQGNSA. The V and J ends lost 5 bases and 7 bases respectively, with 18 bases between them. This CDR3 has 14 amino acids. The CDR3 reads CASSQPPARGEQYF. CDR3 bases: TGTGCCAGCAGCCAGCCCCCTGCTAGGGGGGAGCAGTACTTC.

The chain links TRBV11-1 to TRBJ2-7; no firm D call. The germline V and J ends were trimmed by 5 bases and 4 bases, with 6 bases remaining between them. There are 11 residues in the CDR3. CDR1 SGHAT and CDR2 FQDESV come from the germline V gene (reference sequence). Here the CDR3 DNA reads TGTGCCAGCAGCCGCAGTTACGAGCAGTACTTC. It encodes CASSRSYEQYF.